The 32 T cell receptor beta chains presented below share a single source sample, sequenced in a study of cytomegalovirus exposure and HLA in healthy donors. The PCR used 60 Vbeta and 13 Jbeta primers. Sequenced by immunoSEQ multiplex PCR; TCRdb stores in-frame clones only, minus some. The table includes around 140,000 clones, roughly 66% detected once. Sequenced sample: PBMCs. The origin of the receptors is a woman in her late teens or twenties in good health and CMV-seronegative.

The chain is built from TRBV5-6 and TRBJ2-3; 9 bases map to TRBD2. The CDR3 contains 19 residues. Germline lookup yields CDR1 SGHDT and CDR2 YYEEEE. V lost 2 bases, J lost 0 bases, and 13 bases stayed unmatched. The CDR3 sequence is CASSLLGLSGGPSTDTQYF. CDR3 nucleotides: TGTGCCAGCAGCTTACTCGGCCTTAGCGGGGGCCCTAGCACAGATACGCAGTATTTT.

V usage is TRBV4-3 and J usage is TRBJ1-5; unclear D gene. The CDR3 length is 14 residues. The germline V and J ends were trimmed by 5 bases and 3 bases, with 11 bases remaining between them. Germline CDR1 is LGHNA and CDR2 is YSLEER. The CDR3 nucleotides are TGCGCCAGCAGCTTCGGGAGGGACAATCAGCCCCAGCATTTT. The encoded protein is CASSFGRDNQPQHF.

The chain carries TRBV27 and TRBJ2-1, with 7 bases matching TRBD2. The CDR3 loop spans 14 amino acids. Germline CDR1 reads MNHEY; CDR2 reads SMNVEV (reference sequence). Trimming at V came to 0 bases and at J to 6 bases, leaving 2 bases not matched to a gene. CDR3: CASSLSERGNEQFF. The CDR3 DNA is TGTGCCAGCAGTTTATCTGAGCGGGGCAATGAGCAGTTCTTC.

The V call is TRBV13, the J call TRBJ1-4; perhaps TRBD1 as D (5 bases). Looked up from germline, CDR1 is PRHDT and CDR2 is FYEKMQ (reference sequence). The CDR3 extends over 15 amino acids. V was pared by 5 bases and J by 4 bases, with 14 bases between. Written as DNA, the CDR3 is TGTGCCAGCAGCCTCCAGACAGAAGATAATGAAAAACTGTTTTTT. Protein: CASSLQTEDNEKLFF.

This clone has only one observation. The genes are TRBV19 and TRBJ1-5; D gene uncertain. This CDR3 has 16 residues. Deletions cut 5 bases from V and 0 bases from J, with 14 bases between. In germline, CDR1 is LNHDA, CDR2 SQIVND (reference sequence). The DNA for the CDR3 is TGTGCCAGTAGTCGTTGGGCAGGTAATAGCAATCAGCCCCAGCATTTT. It specifies CASSRWAGNSNQPQHF.

This clone was seen only a few times. The V call is TRBV29-1, the J call TRBJ1-1; 7 bases match TRBD1. Per the germline V gene, CDR1 is SQVTM and CDR2 is ANQGSEA. V gave up 7 bases and J gave up 7 bases; unmatched junction bases: 3. This CDR3 spans 10 amino acids. DNA of the CDR3: TGCAGCGCGGGGACAGTTGAAGCTTTCTTT. Residues: CSAGTVEAFF.

The chain uses TRBV5-1 and TRBJ1-4; 7 bases fit TRBD1. There are 15 residues in the CDR3. The junction had 5 bases not matched to a gene; V was cut back by 3 bases and J by 3 bases. CDR1 and CDR2 (germline): SGHRS, YFSETQ. The CDR3 DNA is TGCGCCAGCAGCTGGGACAGAAGGCCTAATGAAAAACTGTTTTTT. Its protein product is CASSWDRRPNEKLFF.

This clone was detected only once. Here the CDR3 reads CASSLSGLDQARRHTFF. The CDR3, as DNA: TGCGCCAGCAGCTTGTCTGGCCTCGATCAAGCACGGAGGCACACGTTCTTC. This chain links TRBV5-1 with TRBJ2-1; D might be TRBD2 (5 bases). This CDR3 spans 17 amino acids. Trimming stripped 1 base from V and 15 bases from J, with 29 bases between. CDR1 and CDR2 (germline): SGHRS, YFSETQ.

The V gene is TRBV18, the J gene TRBJ1-5, with D maybe TRBD1 (5 bases). The CDR3 spans 15 residues. The ends were cut back, 3 bases at V and 6 bases at J, with 15 bases in the middle. Germline CDR1 and CDR2: KGHSH and LQKENI. This CDR3 is CASSPAQGFGQPQHF. The DNA for the CDR3 is TGTGCCAGCTCACCTGCCCAGGGCTTTGGTCAGCCCCAGCATTTT.

The chain is built from TRBV25-1 and TRBJ2-1, with TRBD2 identical over 7 bases. CDR1 and CDR2 from the germline V gene are MGHDK and SYGVNS. With 1 base clipped from V and 14 bases from J, the junction kept 5 bases outside the gene matches. CDR3 length: 12 amino acids. The CDR3 protein is CASSEWGGWKFF. The CDR3 coding sequence is TGTGCCAGCAGTGAATGGGGGGGGTGGAAGTTCTTC.

V usage is TRBV10-1 and J usage is TRBJ2-1, with D possibly matching TRBD1 (5 bases). This CDR3 is built from 15 residues. In germline, CDR1 is WNHNN, CDR2 SYGVQD (reference sequence). The V end lost 3 bases, the J end lost 7 bases, and 16 bases lay between the germline ends. Here the CDR3 reads CASSEGVVLRNEQFF. CDR3 coding DNA: TGCGCCAGCAGTGAAGGGGTCGTTTTAAGGAATGAGCAGTTCTTC.

This clone was observed a single time. V usage is TRBV30 and J usage is TRBJ2-4; D perhaps matches TRBD1 (6 bases). CDR1 and CDR2 (germline): GTSNPN, SVGIG (reference sequence). This CDR3 is 16 amino acids long. V was trimmed by 1 base and J by 1 base, leaving 14 bases between them. Written as DNA, the CDR3 is TGTGCCTGGAGTGCGGGACACCTGACGGCCAAAAACATTCAGTACTTC. Translation gives CAWSAGHLTAKNIQYF. Supplemented by reference TRBV30 and TRBJ2-4, the full variable domain reads SQTIHQWPATLVQPVGSPLSLECTVEGTSNPNLYWYRQAAGRGLQLLFYSVGIGQISSEVPQNLSASRPQDRQFILSSKKLLLSDSGFYLCAWSAGHLTAKNIQYFGAGTRLSVL.

Remarks on this clone: One end of the junction fails to match germline, which may point to a read error. The chain uses TRBV7-9 and TRBJ2-1; D is unresolved. Germline V gene sequence: CDR1 SEHNR, CDR2 FQNEAQ (reference sequence). The CDR3 contains 12 residues. This chain's CDR3 is CSSSYLENEQFF. In nucleotides, the CDR3 is TGTTCCAGCAGCTACTTAGAAAATGAGCAGTTCTTC.

The rearrangement links TRBV10-3 to TRBJ2-3; D not resolved. The germline gives CDR1 ENHRY, CDR2 SYGVKD. The V and J ends lost 5 bases and 5 bases respectively, with 11 bases between them. This CDR3 spans 13 amino acids. Written as DNA, the CDR3 is TGTGCCATCAGTCCTGGAGAGGAAGATACGCAGTATTTT. Its translation: CAISPGEEDTQYF.

The chain couples TRBV7-4 to TRBJ1-1; 12 bases align to TRBD1. Trimming at V came to 6 bases and at J to 0 bases, leaving 8 bases not matched to a gene. Per the germline V gene, CDR1 is SGHVT and CDR2 is SQSDAQ. The CDR3 totals 17 residues. The CDR3 DNA reads as TGTGCCAGCAGGCGACCGGGACAGGGGGCCCTGAACACTGAAGCTTTCTTT. Residues: CASRRPGQGALNTEAFF.

This chain connects TRBV5-1 to TRBJ2-7; 7 bases map to TRBD1. CDR3 length equals 17 residues. With V trimmed by 0 bases and J by 1 base, 10 bases remained unmatched. Germline lookup yields CDR1 SGHRS and CDR2 YFSETQ. CDR3 coding DNA: TGCGCCAGCAGCTTGGGAGTCCTGAACAGGGGATCCTACGAGCAGTACGTC. This codes for CASSLGVLNRGSYEQYV.

This chain joins TRBV30 and TRBJ2-1; D possibly corresponds to TRBD2 (7 bases). The germline V gene encodes CDR1 GTSNPN and CDR2 SVGIG (reference sequence). The CDR3 totals 12 residues. The V end lost 4 bases, the J end lost 14 bases, and 18 bases lay between the germline ends. The CDR3 region is CAWKGGGSVKFF. The CDR3 coding sequence is TGTGCCTGGAAAGGGGGGGGGAGTGTCAAGTTCTTC.

The rearrangement joins TRBV29-1 to TRBJ1-2, with 8 bases lining up with TRBD1. This CDR3 is built from 12 residues. Germline lookup yields CDR1 SQVTM and CDR2 ANQGSEA. V shed 2 bases, J shed 6 bases, and the junction held 2 bases outside the gene matches. Written as DNA, the CDR3 is TGCAGCGTTGAAATGGACAGGGATGGCTACACCTTC. Its protein product is CSVEMDRDGYTF.

CDR3 nucleotides: TGTGCCAGCAGTTACCAGGAGGGGACTGAAGCTTTCTTT. Protein: CASSYQEGTEAFF. The gene calls are TRBV6-5 and TRBJ1-1; maybe TRBD1 (5 bases). The CDR3 runs 13 residues. Trimming removed 2 bases at V and 5 bases at J, with 9 bases between. CDR1 MNHEY and CDR2 SVGAGI come from the germline V gene.

This clone was seen a handful of times. The chain employs TRBV10-1 and TRBJ2-1; 8 bases align to TRBD1. Germline V gene data show CDR1 as WNHNN and CDR2 as SYGVQD (reference sequence). V lost 7 bases and J lost 8; bases outside the gene matches: 10. This CDR3 comprises 14 residues. CDR3 sequence: CASTKGQVTHEQFF. DNA for the CDR3: TGCGCCAGCACCAAGGGACAGGTGACCCATGAGCAGTTCTTC.

This clone came up a few times. The chain carries TRBV9 and TRBJ2-3, with 9 positions matching TRBD2. CDR3 length equals 15 residues. Per the germline V gene, CDR1 is SGDLS and CDR2 is YYNGEE. J lost 3 bases, V lost 3 bases, and 5 bases had no gene match. CDR3 bases: TGTGCCAGCAGCGCGGGACTAGCTTTAACAGATACGCAGTATTTT. Protein product: CASSAGLALTDTQYF.

The V gene is TRBV15, the J gene TRBJ2-2, with TRBD2 matching over 14 bases. Germline-derived CDR1 and CDR2 are LNHNV and YYDKDF (reference sequence). This CDR3 contains 16 residues. The ends lost 5 bases at V and 5 bases at J; junction bases unmatched: 4. CDR3 DNA: TGTGCCACCAGCGCGAGACTAGCGGGAGGGACCGGGGAGCTGTTTTTT. Amino acids: CATSARLAGGTGELFF.

This chain uses TRBV6-1 with TRBJ2-3, with D possibly being TRBD1 (5 bases). CDR1 MNHNS and CDR2 SASEGT come from the germline V gene. This CDR3 spans 14 amino acids. With 11 bases removed from V and 0 bases from J, the gap between germline ends came to 15 bases. CDR3 sequence reads: CAGASQSSTDTQYF. CDR3 in DNA: TGTGCCGGGGCCTCTCAGTCTAGCACAGATACGCAGTATTTT.

In this sample, this clone turned up a few times. The chain is built from TRBV4-3 and TRBJ1-2, with no clear D. V lost 4 bases and J 7 bases, leaving 19 bases between the germline ends. Germline lookup yields CDR1 LGHNA and CDR2 YSLEER. CDR3 length equals 15 residues. CDR3 amino acids: CASSLQAAALGGYTF. In DNA, the CDR3 is TGCGCCAGCAGCCTCCAGGCAGCCGCTCTGGGTGGCTACACCTTC.

This chain uses TRBV19 with TRBJ1-4; TRBD1 matches at 7 bases. The CDR3 extends over 12 amino acids. The V segment lost 6 bases and the J segment 10 bases; nucleotides outside the gene matches: 5. Germline V CDR1 and CDR2: LNHDA, SQIVND (reference sequence). CDR3 in DNA: TGTGCCAGTAGATACTACAGGGGAAAACTGTTTTTT. It yields the protein CASRYYRGKLFF.

The chain links TRBV28 to TRBJ1-5, with 8 bases fitting TRBD1. There are 14 residues in the CDR3. CDR1 is MDHEN and CDR2 is SYDVKM in the germline V gene. Losses at the gene ends were 8 bases for V and 2 bases for J; bases not matched to a gene: 5. In DNA form, the CDR3 reads TGTGCCAGCGGGACAGGTAGTGGCAATCAGCCCCAGCATTTT. Amino acids: CASGTGSGNQPQHF.

V is TRBV6-6 and J is TRBJ1-3, with D uncertain. V lost 2 bases and J 0 bases, leaving 8 bases between the germline ends. This CDR3 has 15 amino acids. CDR1 and CDR2 (germline): MNHNY, SVGAGI (reference sequence). CDR3 nucleotides: TGTGCCAGCAGTTACGCGGCCAGCTCTGGAAACACCATATATTTT. Translation: CASSYAASSGNTIYF.

The chain joins TRBV7-2 to TRBJ1-1, with D perhaps matching TRBD1 (5 bases). CDR3 length equals 13 residues. Trimming removed 8 bases from V and 0 bases from J, with 10 bases in between. Germline V gene sequence: CDR1 SGHTA, CDR2 FQGNSA. The DNA for the CDR3 is TGTGCCAGCTCGAGACAGCTGAACACTGAAGCTTTCTTT. This translates into CASSRQLNTEAFF.

V is TRBV9 and J is TRBJ1-3; D is ambiguous. Trimming took 0 bases from V and 1 from J, leaving 8 bases between them. This CDR3 spans 15 amino acids. Per the germline V gene, CDR1 is SGDLS and CDR2 is YYNGEE. In DNA, the CDR3 is TGTGCCAGCAGCGTAGCGGGGATATCTGGAAACACCATATATTTT. It encodes CASSVAGISGNTIYF.

There are a few counts of this clone. The genes are TRBV4-3 and TRBJ2-5; the D gene is possibly TRBD2 (7 bases). This CDR3 region has 16 residues. The V gene lost 1 base and the J gene lost 4 bases, with 16 bases spanning the gap. CDR1 is LGHNA and CDR2 is YSLEER in the germline V gene. The CDR3 loop is CASSQGAGARGETQYF. CDR3 sequence (DNA): TGCGCCAGCAGCCAAGGGGCGGGGGCCAGAGGAGAGACCCAGTACTTC.

This clone occurred a few times. The genes are TRBV2 and TRBJ2-5; the D gene is possibly TRBD2 (6 bases). CDR3 length equals 15 residues. Per the germline V gene, CDR1 is SNHLY and CDR2 is FYNNEI. Trimming pared 2 bases from V and 4 bases from J, leaving 14 bases between. DNA of the CDR3: TGTGCCAGCAGTGAAAGGCGAGGCGGGGCAGAGACCCAGTACTTC. Translation: CASSERRGGAETQYF.

The V call is TRBV10-3, the J call TRBJ1-3; D possibly corresponds to TRBD1 (5 bases). CDR3 size: 15 residues. V lost 10 bases to trimming and J lost 0 bases, with 16 bases between them. CDR1 and CDR2 (germline): ENHRY, SYGVKD. The CDR3 nucleotides are TGTGCCACCGCTATGGGACTCCACTCTGGAAACACCATATATTTT. This encodes CATAMGLHSGNTIYF.